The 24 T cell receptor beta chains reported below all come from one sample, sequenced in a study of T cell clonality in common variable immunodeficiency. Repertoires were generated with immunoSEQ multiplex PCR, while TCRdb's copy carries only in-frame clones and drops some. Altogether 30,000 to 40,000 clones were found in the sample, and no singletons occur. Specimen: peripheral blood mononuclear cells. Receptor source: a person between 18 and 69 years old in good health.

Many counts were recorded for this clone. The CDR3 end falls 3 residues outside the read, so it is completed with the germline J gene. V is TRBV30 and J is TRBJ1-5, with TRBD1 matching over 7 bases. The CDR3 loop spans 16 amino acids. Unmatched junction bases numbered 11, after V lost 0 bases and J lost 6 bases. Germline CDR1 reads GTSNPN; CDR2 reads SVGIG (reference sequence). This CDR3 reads CAWSVPRQGAFQPQHF. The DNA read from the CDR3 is TGTGCCTGGAGTGTACCCCGACAGGGAGCTTTTCAGCCC.

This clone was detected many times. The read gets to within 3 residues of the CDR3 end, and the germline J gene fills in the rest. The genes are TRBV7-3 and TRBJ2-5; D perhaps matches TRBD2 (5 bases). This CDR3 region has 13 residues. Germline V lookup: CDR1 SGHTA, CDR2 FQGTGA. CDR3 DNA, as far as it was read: TGTGCCAGCAGCCCGCGGGCTGGTGGAACC. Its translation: CASSPRAGGT. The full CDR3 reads CASSPRAGGTQYF.

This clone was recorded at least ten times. This CDR3 reads CASNEGVAVGDTQYF. The DNA read from the CDR3 is TGTGCCAGTAACGAGGGGGTAGCCGTGGGAGATACG. V gene TRBV11-2 combines with J gene TRBJ2-3; the D gene is possibly TRBD1 (6 bases). The CDR3 end is not reached by the read, which stops 3 residues before it; the germline J gene fills it in. Trimming shortened V by 9 bases and J by 5 bases, and 21 bases separated the two germline ends. The CDR3 extends over 15 amino acids. CDR1 is SGHAT, CDR2 FQNNGV, per germline.

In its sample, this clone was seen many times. The DNA read from the CDR3 is TGTGCCAGCAGCTTAGGGCTAGCGGGAACCGGGGAG. It codes for CASSLGLAGTGE. The CDR3 in its entirety is CASSLGLAGTGELFF. V gene TRBV7-9 combines with J gene TRBJ2-2, with TRBD2 identical over 9 bases. The read ends 3 residues before the CDR3 terminus; that terminus is restored from the germline J gene. V shed 1 base, J shed 5 bases, and the junction held 2 bases outside the gene matches. CDR3 length: 15 residues. Germline CDR1 is SEHNR and CDR2 is FQNEAQ (reference sequence).

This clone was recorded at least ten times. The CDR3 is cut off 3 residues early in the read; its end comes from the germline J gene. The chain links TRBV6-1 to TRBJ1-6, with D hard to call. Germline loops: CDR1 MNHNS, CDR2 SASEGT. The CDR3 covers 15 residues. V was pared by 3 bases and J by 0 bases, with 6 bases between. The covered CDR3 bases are TGTGCCAGCAGTGAGCGGAGCTCCTATAATTCACCC. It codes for CASSERSSYNSP. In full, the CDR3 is CASSERSSYNSPLHF.

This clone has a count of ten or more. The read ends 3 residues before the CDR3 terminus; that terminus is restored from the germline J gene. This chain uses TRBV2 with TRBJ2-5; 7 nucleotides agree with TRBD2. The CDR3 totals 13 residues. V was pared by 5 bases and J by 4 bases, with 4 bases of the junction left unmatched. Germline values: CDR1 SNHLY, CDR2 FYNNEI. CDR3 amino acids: CASSRSGVETQYF. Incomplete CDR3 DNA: TGTGCCAGCAGTCGAAGCGGGGTAGAGACC.

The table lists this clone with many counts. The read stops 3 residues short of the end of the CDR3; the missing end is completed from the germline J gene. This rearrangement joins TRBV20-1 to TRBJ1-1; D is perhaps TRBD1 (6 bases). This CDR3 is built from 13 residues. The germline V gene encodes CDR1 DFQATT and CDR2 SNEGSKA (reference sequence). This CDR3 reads CSAIYREGNRAFF. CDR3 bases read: TGCAGTGCCATATACAGGGAAGGGAACCGG.

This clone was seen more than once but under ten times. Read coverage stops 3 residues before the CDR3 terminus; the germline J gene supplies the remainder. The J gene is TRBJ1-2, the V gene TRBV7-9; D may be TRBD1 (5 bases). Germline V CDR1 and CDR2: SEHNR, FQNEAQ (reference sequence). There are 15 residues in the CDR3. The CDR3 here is CASSPGGSRTGDYTF. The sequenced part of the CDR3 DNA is TGTGCCAGCAGCCCTGGGGGGAGCCGAACGGGGGAC.

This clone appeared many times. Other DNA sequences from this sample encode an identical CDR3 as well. The CDR3 DNA, read in part, is TGTGCCAGCGGGGACAGGGTATCTGGAAACACC. It encodes CASGDRVSGNT. The entire CDR3 protein reads CASGDRVSGNTIYF. This sequence joins TRBV19 and TRBJ1-3, with TRBD1 matching over 9 bases. The DNA ends 3 residues before the CDR3 does, and the rest of the CDR3 is filled in from the germline J gene. The germline gives CDR1 LNHDA, CDR2 SQIVND (reference sequence). J gave up 1 base and V 9 bases, and 4 bases lay outside the gene matches. The CDR3 loop spans 14 amino acids.

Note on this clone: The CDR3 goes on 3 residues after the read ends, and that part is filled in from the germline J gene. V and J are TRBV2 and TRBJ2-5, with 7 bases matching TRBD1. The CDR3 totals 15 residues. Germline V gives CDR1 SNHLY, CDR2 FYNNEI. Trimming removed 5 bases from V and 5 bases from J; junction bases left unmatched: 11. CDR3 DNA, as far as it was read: TGTGCCAGCAGTCCTAGACAGGGAACGATGGAGACC. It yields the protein CASSPRQGTMET. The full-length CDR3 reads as CASSPRQGTMETQYF.

The sequenced CDR3 bases are TGTGCCAGCAGGACAGGGGGCACAGATACG. It codes for CASRTGGTDT. The entire CDR3 protein is CASRTGGTDTQYF. This chain joins TRBV2 and TRBJ2-3, with TRBD1 matching over 8 bases. The read finishes 3 residues shy of the CDR3 end, and the germline J gene is used to complete it. Germline loops: CDR1 SNHLY, CDR2 FYNNEI. J lost 1 base, V lost 6 bases, and 0 bases had no gene match. The CDR3 has 13 amino acids.

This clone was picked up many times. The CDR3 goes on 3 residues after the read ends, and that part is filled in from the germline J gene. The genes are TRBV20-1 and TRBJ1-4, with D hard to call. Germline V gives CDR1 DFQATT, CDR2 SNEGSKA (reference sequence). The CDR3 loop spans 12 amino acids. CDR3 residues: CSALYGGEKLFF. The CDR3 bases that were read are TGCAGCGCATTATATGGAGGGGAAAAA.

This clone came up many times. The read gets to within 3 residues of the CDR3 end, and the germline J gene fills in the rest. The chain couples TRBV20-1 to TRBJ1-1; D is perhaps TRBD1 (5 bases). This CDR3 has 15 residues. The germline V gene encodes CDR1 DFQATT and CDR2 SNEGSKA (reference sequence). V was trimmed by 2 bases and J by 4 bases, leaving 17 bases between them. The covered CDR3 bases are TGCAGTGCTAGACCACCCGGGGGTCTGGGCACTGAA. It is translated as CSARPPGGLGTE. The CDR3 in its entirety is CSARPPGGLGTEAFF.

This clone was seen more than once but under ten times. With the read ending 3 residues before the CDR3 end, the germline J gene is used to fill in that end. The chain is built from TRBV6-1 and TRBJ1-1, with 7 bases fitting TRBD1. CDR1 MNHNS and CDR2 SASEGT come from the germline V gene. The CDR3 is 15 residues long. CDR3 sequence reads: CASSEAPGGQGEAFF. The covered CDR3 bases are TGTGCCAGCAGTGAAGCGCCAGGGGGGCAGGGAGAA.

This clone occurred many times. Incomplete CDR3 DNA: TGTGCCAGCTCACGACAGCCAAATCAGCCC. Protein sequence: CASSRQPNQP. The whole CDR3 is CASSRQPNQPQHF. The gene calls are TRBV18 and TRBJ1-5; D may be TRBD1 (5 bases). The CDR3 end lies 3 residues beyond the end of the read and is filled in from the germline J gene. Trimming left V 4 bases short and J 4 bases short, with 8 bases between. Germline V gene data show CDR1 as KGHSH and CDR2 as LQKENI. This CDR3 is built from 13 residues. Supplemented by reference TRBV18 and TRBJ1-5, the full variable domain reads NAGVMQNPRHLVRRRGQEARLRCSPMKGHSHVYWYRQLPEEGLKFMVYLQKENIIDESGMPKERFSAEFPKEGPSILRIQQVVRGDSAAYFCASSRQPNQPQHFGDGTRLSIL.

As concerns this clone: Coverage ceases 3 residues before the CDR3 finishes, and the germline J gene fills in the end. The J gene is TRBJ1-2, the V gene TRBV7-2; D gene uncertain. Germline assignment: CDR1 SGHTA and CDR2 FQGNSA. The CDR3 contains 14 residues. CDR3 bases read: TGTGCCAGCAGCTTACGGAACCCTAGCTACGAC. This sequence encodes CASSLRNPSYD. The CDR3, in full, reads CASSLRNPSYDYTF.

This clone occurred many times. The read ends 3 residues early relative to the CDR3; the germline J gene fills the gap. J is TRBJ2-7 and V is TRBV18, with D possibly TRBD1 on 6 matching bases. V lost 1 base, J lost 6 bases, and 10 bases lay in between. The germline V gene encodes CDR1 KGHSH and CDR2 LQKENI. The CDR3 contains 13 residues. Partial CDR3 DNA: TGTGCCAGCTCACCACAGGACAGCCGCGAG. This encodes CASSPQDSRE. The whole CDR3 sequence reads CASSPQDSREQYF.

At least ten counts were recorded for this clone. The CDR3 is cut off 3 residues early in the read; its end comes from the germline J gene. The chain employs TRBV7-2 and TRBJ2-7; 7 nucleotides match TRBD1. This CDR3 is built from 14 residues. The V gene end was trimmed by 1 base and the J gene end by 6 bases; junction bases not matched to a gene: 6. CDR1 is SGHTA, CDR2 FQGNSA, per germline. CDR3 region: CASSLGGRGREQYF. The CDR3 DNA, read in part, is TGTGCCAGCAGCTTAGGTGGAAGGGGGCGCGAG.

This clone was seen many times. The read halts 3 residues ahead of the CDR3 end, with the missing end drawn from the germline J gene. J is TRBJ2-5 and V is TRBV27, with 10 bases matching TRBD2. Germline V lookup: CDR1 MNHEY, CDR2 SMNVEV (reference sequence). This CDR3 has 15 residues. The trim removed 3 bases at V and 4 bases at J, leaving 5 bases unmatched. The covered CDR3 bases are TGTGCCAGCAGTTTTAGCGGGGGGAAGGGAGAGACC. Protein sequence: CASSFSGGKGET. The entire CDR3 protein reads CASSFSGGKGETQYF.

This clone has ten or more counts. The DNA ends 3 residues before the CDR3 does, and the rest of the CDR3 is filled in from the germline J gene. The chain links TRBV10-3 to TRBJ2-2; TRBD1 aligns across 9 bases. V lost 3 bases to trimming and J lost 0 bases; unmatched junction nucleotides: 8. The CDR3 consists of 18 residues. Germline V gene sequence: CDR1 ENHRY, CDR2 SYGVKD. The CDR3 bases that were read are TGTGCCATCAGTGACGGTGTGAGGACAGGGGCGAACACCGGGGAG. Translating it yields CAISDGVRTGANTGE. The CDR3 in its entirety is CAISDGVRTGANTGELFF.

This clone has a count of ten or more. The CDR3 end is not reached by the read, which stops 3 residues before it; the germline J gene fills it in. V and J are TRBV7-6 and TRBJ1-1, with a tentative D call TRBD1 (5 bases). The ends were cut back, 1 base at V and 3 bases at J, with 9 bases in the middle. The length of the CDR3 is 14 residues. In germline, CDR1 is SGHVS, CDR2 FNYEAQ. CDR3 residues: CASSLEQGDTEAFF. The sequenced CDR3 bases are TGTGCCAGCAGCTTAGAGCAGGGAGACACTGAA.

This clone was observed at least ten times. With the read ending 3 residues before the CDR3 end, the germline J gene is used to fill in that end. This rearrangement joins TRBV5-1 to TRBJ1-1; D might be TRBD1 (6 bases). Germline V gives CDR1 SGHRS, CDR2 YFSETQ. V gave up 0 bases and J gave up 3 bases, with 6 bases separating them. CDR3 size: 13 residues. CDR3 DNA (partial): TGCGCCAGCAGCTTGGACAGGGACACTGAA. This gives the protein CASSLDRDTE. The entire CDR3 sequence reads CASSLDRDTEAFF. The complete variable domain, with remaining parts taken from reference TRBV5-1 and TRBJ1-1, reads KAGVTQTPRYLIKTRGQQVTLSCSPISGHRSVSWYQQTPGQGLQFLFEYFSETQRNKGNFPGRFSGRQFSNSRSEMNVSTLELGDSALYLCASSLDRDTEAFFGQGTRLTVV.

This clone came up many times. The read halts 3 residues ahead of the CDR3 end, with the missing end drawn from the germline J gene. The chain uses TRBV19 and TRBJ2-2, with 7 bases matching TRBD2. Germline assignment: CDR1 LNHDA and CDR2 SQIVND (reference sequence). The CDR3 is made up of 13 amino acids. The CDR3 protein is CASSNQGGAKLFF. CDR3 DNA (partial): TGTGCCAGTAGTAATCAGGGAGGGGCAAAG.

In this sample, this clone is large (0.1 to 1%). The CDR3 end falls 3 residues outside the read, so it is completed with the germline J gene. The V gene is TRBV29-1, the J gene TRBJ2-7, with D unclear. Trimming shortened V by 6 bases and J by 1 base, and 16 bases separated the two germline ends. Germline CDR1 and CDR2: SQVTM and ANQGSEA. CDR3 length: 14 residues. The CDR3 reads CSVSGGLYSYEQYF. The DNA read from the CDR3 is TGCAGCGTCAGTGGCGGATTATATTCCTACGAG.